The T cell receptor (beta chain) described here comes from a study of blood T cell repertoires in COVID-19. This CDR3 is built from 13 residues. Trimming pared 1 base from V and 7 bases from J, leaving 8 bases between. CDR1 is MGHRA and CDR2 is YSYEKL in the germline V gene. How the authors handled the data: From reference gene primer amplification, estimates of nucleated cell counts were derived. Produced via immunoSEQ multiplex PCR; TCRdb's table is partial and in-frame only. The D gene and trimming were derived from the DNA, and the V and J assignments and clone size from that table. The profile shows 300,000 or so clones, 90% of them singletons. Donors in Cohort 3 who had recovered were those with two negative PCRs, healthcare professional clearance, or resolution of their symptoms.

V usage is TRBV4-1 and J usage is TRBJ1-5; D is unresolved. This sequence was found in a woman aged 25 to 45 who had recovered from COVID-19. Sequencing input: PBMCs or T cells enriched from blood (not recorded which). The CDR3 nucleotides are TGCGCCAGCAGCCAAGCTCTGCTACAGCCCCAGCATTTT. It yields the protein CASSQALLQPQHF.